These T cell receptor beta chains were read from a single sample in a study of blood T cell repertoires in COVID-19. Some clones are missing from TCRdb's copy, which holds only in-frame ones; the method was immunoSEQ multiplex PCR. The table includes around 160,000 clones, roughly 79% detected once. Material for sequencing was peripheral blood. The origin of the receptors is a human donor with acute or convalescent COVID-19. The donor label of this sample is uncertain. The conserved cysteine and the conserved F or W are not part of the CDR3 here. The order of the fields is clone size, J gene, V gene, CDR3 protein. Not every row has a clone size; where given, it reads once, few, many or a size class.

size: once
J: TRBJ1-1
V: TRBV19
CDR3: ASSISDGTEAF

size: few
J: TRBJ1-4
V: TRBV24-1
CDR3: ATSDSDSSYPEKLF

size: -
J: TRBJ1-5
V: TRBV4-1
CDR3: ASSHGTGNQPQH

size: once
J: TRBJ1-2
V: TRBV5-4
CDR3: ASSSQGLGYGYT

size: once
J: TRBJ1-2
V: TRBV19
CDR3: ASSIAGDYGYT

size: -
J: TRBJ1-5
V: TRBV2
CDR3: ASRFEEGPQH

size: -
J: TRBJ1-1
V: TRBV14
CDR3: ASSPGGAGAF

size: -
J: TRBJ2-7
V: TRBV5-6
CDR3: ASSLTGKVYEQY

size: -
J: TRBJ2-3
V: TRBV27
CDR3: ASSPTSGPRTDTQY

size: -
J: TRBJ2-7
V: TRBV9
CDR3: ASSPPSGRTYEQY

size: -
J: TRBJ1-3
V: TRBV19
CDR3: ASYGTNGNTIY

size: many
J: TRBJ1-1
V: TRBV6-5
CDR3: ASSYSLRNLNTEAF

size: -
J: TRBJ1-5
V: TRBV12-3/TRBV12-4
CDR3: ASKGADQPQH

size: many
J: TRBJ1-6
V: TRBV18
CDR3: ASSPDRGGFPLH

size: -
J: TRBJ1-1
V: TRBV6-1
CDR3: ASSELASKAF

size: -
J: TRBJ2-1
V: TRBV2
CDR3: AGDKGYEQF

size: -
J: TRBJ2-3
V: TRBV3-1/TRBV3-2
CDR3: ASSNPSGATADTQY